The next 28 T cell receptor beta chains were all read from a single sample in a study of blood T cells in healthy people across ages. It was with a sample-barcoded 5' primer and a J-beta primer mix that a second PCR of roughly 7 to 12 cycles was run. A single record per CDR3 protein comes from TCRdb applying MiXCR to the 5' RACE reads. The table records about 1.8 million distinct CDR3 sequences, about 50% of them present only once. The source material was blood. The receptors derive from a middle-aged woman in good health.

This chain joins TRBV10-3 and TRBJ2-3; D perhaps matches TRBD1 (7 bases). The CDR3 spans 14 residues. V was shortened by 7 bases and J by 6 bases, with 17 bases between the two germline ends. Germline V gives CDR1 ENHRY, CDR2 SYGVKD. Here the CDR3 DNA reads TGTGCCATCAACCCAGGGGGGTCTTGGGATACGCAGTATTTT. Its translation: CAINPGGSWDTQYF.

The rearrangement uses TRBV4-2 and TRBJ2-3; D gene ambiguous. Per germline, CDR1 LGHNA and CDR2 YNFKEQ. The CDR3 has 17 amino acids. With 0 bases removed from V and 0 bases from J, the gap between germline ends came to 13 bases. In DNA form, the CDR3 reads TGTGCCAGCAGCCAAGATAGCTCAAAGACTAGCACAGATACGCAGTATTTT. Translating gives CASSQDSSKTSTDTQYF.

This clonotype was found a few times. CDR3 nucleotide sequence: TGTGCCAGCAGGGTAGGGCGGCATTCACCCCTCCACTTT. This codes for CASRVGRHSPLHF. The chain employs TRBV13 and TRBJ1-6; no definite D call. The V end lost 6 bases, the J end lost 8 bases, and 11 bases lay between the germline ends. Per the germline V gene, CDR1 is PRHDT and CDR2 is FYEKMQ (reference sequence). The CDR3 runs 13 residues.

The rearrangement links TRBV29-1 to TRBJ1-2; D remains unclear. V gave up 3 bases and J gave up 8 bases, with 19 bases separating them. Germline V CDR1 and CDR2: SQVTM, ANQGSEA. The CDR3 runs 14 residues. The CDR3 region is CSVDSFRPLGGYTF. In DNA form, the CDR3 reads TGCAGCGTTGATAGTTTTCGGCCCCTCGGCGGCTACACCTTC.

In regard to this clonotype: At one end, the junction sequence differs from germline, possibly due to a read error. The CDR3 sequence is CGVEDMRVDTQYF. CDR3 nucleotide sequence: TGCGGCGTTGAAGATATGCGAGTAGATACGCAGTATTTT. The chain has TRBV29-1 and TRBJ2-3; no firm D call. The CDR3 length is 13 residues. CDR1 is SQVTM and CDR2 is ANQGSEA in the germline V gene.

This chain links TRBV5-5 with TRBJ2-7; possible D gene TRBD1, 5 bases. V lost 8 bases to trimming and J lost 10 bases, with 16 bases between them. Germline CDR1 and CDR2: SGHKS and YYEKEE (reference sequence). The length of the CDR3 is 11 residues. The CDR3 here is CARGAPARQYF. The CDR3 nucleotides are TGTGCCAGAGGGGCCCCGGCCCGACAGTACTTC.

V usage is TRBV3-1 and J usage is TRBJ2-5; D call uncertain. TRBJ2-7 matches the DNA end more closely, so the J call is doubtful. The CDR3 totals 12 residues. CDR1 and CDR2 from the germline V gene are LGHDT and YNNKEL (reference sequence). In nucleotides, the CDR3 is TGTGCCAGCAGTTATCGACAAAGCGAGCAGTACTTC. It translates to CASSYRQSEQYF.

The chain recombines TRBV6-1 with TRBJ1-3; 7 nucleotides align to TRBD1. CDR3 length: 15 residues. Germline CDR1 reads MNHNS; CDR2 reads SASEGT. V gave up 2 bases and J gave up 0 bases; unmatched junction bases: 1. CDR3 residues: CASSENRGSGNTIYF. In DNA, the CDR3 is TGTGCCAGCAGTGAAAACAGGGGCTCTGGAAACACCATATATTTT.

This clonotype appeared a single time. One base away lies a much larger clone, so this may be a sequencing read error. This rearrangement joins TRBV29-1 to TRBJ2-5; 9 nucleotides match TRBD2. Trimming took 4 bases from V and 11 from J; bases not matched to a gene: 11. The germline CDR1 and CDR2 sequences are SQVTM and ANQGSEA. The CDR3 runs 13 residues. CDR3 residues: CSVVREGTHEQYF. The CDR3 coding sequence is TGCAGCGTTGTGCGGGAGGGTACGCATGAGCAGTACTTC.

This sequence joins TRBV6-5 and TRBJ2-1; D is unresolved. Per the germline V gene, CDR1 is MNHEY and CDR2 is SVGAGI. V lost 2 bases, J lost 5 bases, and 16 bases lay in between. The CDR3 covers 16 residues. CDR3 nucleotides: TGTGCCAGCAGTTACCGAAGGGTCAGGTTGGACAATGAGCAGTTCTTC. This sequence encodes CASSYRRVRLDNEQFF.

This chain joins TRBV5-1 and TRBJ2-3, with 10 bases matching TRBD2. This CDR3 is built from 16 residues. The V gene end was trimmed by 0 bases and the J gene end by 6 bases; junction bases not matched to a gene: 7. CDR1 is SGHRS and CDR2 is YFSETQ in the germline V gene. CDR3 sequence (DNA): TGCGCCAGCAGCTTGGCGTCTAGCGGGAGTCGGGATACGCAGTATTTT. Its protein product is CASSLASSGSRDTQYF.

The chain links TRBV9 to TRBJ2-1, with 14 bases aligning to TRBD2. The germline V gene encodes CDR1 SGDLS and CDR2 YYNGEE. The trim removed 4 bases at V and 1 base at J, leaving 10 bases unmatched. This CDR3 has 19 residues. CDR3 sequence: CASSLRRGTSGSSYNEQFF. CDR3 DNA: TGTGCCAGCAGCCTCAGGCGGGGGACTAGCGGGAGTTCCTACAATGAGCAGTTCTTC.

This clonotype was counted between two and nine times. The rearrangement joins TRBV29-1 to TRBJ2-5; maybe TRBD1 (6 bases). This CDR3 has 15 residues. Germline values: CDR1 SQVTM, CDR2 ANQGSEA. Deletions cut 4 bases from V and 4 bases from J, with 19 bases between. CDR3 bases: TGCAGCGTTGCTCTCGATAGGGTCAGGGGAGAGACCCAGTACTTC. Its translation: CSVALDRVRGETQYF.

The genes are TRBV6-2 or TRBV6-3 and TRBJ1-5; D gene uncertain. V was clipped by 5 bases and J by 15 bases, with 17 bases between them. The CDR3 contains 12 residues. Germline values: CDR1 MNHEY, CDR2 SVGEGT. CDR3 nucleotides: TGTGCCAGCAGTCAAGGACGCCAAGCGGGGCATTTT. Amino acids: CASSQGRQAGHF.

J is TRBJ1-5 and V is TRBV7-9; the match to TRBD1 covers 7 bases. The CDR3 covers 16 residues. Germline lookup yields CDR1 SEHNR and CDR2 FQNEAQ (reference sequence). V lost 3 bases to trimming and J lost 4 bases; unmatched junction nucleotides: 9. The CDR3 DNA follows: TGTGCCAGCAGCTTGACAGGGCTGGGGTTAAATCAGCCCCAGCATTTT. Translating gives CASSLTGLGLNQPQHF. The full variable domain, with the rest looked up from reference TRBV7-9 and TRBJ1-5, is DTGVSQNPRHKITKRGQNVTFRCDPISEHNRLYWYRQTLGQGPEFLTYFQNEAQLEKSRLLSDRFSAERPKGSFSTLEIQRTEQGDSAMYLCASSLTGLGLNQPQHFGDGTRLSIL.

The sample holds a few counts of this clonotype. V is TRBV6-2 or TRBV6-3 and J is TRBJ2-5; D gene unclear. Germline values: CDR1 MNHEY, CDR2 SVGEGT. The CDR3 contains 15 residues. V lost 6 bases and J lost 2, with 16 bases in between. As DNA, the CDR3 is TGTGCCAGCAGCGTTCTCCAACCCGAACAAGAGACCCAGTACTTC. Amino acids: CASSVLQPEQETQYF.

This clonotype came up a few times. The chain has TRBV12-3 or TRBV12-4 and TRBJ1-2; D unresolved. The CDR3 is 14 amino acids. V was shortened by 5 bases and J by 5 bases, with 15 bases between the two germline ends. CDR3 amino acids: CASSRSDDLYGYTF. The DNA for the CDR3 is TGTGCCAGCAGTCGGTCCGACGACCTTTATGGCTACACCTTC.

The V and J genes are TRBV2 and TRBJ2-3, with no clear D. CDR3 length: 15 residues. The ends were cut back, 1 base at V and 6 bases at J, with 14 bases in the middle. The germline V gene encodes CDR1 SNHLY and CDR2 FYNNEI. The CDR3: CASSEGVTVGDTQYF. As DNA, the CDR3 is TGTGCCAGCAGTGAAGGGGTAACTGTGGGGGATACGCAGTATTTT. Drawing the rest from reference TRBV2 and TRBJ2-3, the complete variable domain is EPEVTQTPSHQVTQMGQEVILRCVPISNHLYFYWYRQILGQKVEFLVSFYNNEISEKSEIFDDQFSVERPDGSNFTLKIRSTKLEDSAMYFCASSEGVTVGDTQYFGPGTRLTVL.

This clonotype showed up just a few times. The V and J genes are TRBV4-2 and TRBJ2-1, with D possibly matching TRBD2 (6 bases). CDR3 length: 18 amino acids. V was shortened by 2 bases and J by 0 bases, with 17 bases between the two germline ends. Looked up from germline, CDR1 is LGHNA and CDR2 is YNFKEQ. CDR3 DNA: TGTGCCAGCAGCCAAAGACCCCGGGGAGGCAGCTCCTACAATGAGCAGTTCTTC. It is translated as CASSQRPRGGSSYNEQFF.

V usage is TRBV7-9 and J usage is TRBJ2-7; D not certain. The CDR3 loop spans 14 amino acids. The V end lost 1 base, the J end lost 5 bases, and 12 bases lay between the germline ends. Germline V gene lookup returns CDR1 SEHNR and CDR2 FQNEAQ (reference sequence). CDR3 DNA sequence: TGTGCCAGCAGCTTAGAAGGTAATATGCACGAGCAGTACTTC. This gives the protein CASSLEGNMHEQYF.

This clonotype showed up many times. The rearrangement uses TRBV28 and TRBJ2-7; 7 bases match TRBD2. Germline CDR1 reads MDHEN; CDR2 reads SYDVKM. The length of the CDR3 is 13 residues. With 5 bases clipped from V and 2 bases from J, the junction kept 3 bases outside the gene matches. This chain's CDR3 is CASSVRGAYEQYF. The CDR3 nucleotides are TGTGCCAGCAGTGTACGGGGGGCCTACGAGCAGTACTTC.

This rearrangement joins TRBV10-3 to TRBJ2-5; perhaps D is TRBD1 or TRBD2 (6 bases each). V lost 3 bases and J 5 bases, leaving 13 bases between the germline ends. CDR3 length: 14 residues. CDR1 and CDR2 (germline): ENHRY, SYGVKD. Here the CDR3 DNA reads TGTGCCATCAGTGACACGGGGGCTAGGGAGACCCAGTACTTC. Protein: CAISDTGARETQYF.

The rearrangement joins TRBV20-1 to TRBJ2-4; D ambiguous. The end of the DNA fits TRBJ2-7 better, so the J call may be wrong. Germline values: CDR1 DFQATT, CDR2 SNEGSKA (reference sequence). The CDR3 has 11 amino acids. CDR3 loop: CSARVMDEQYF. DNA for the CDR3: TGCAGTGCTAGAGTCATGGACGAGCAGTACTTC.

V is TRBV11-2 and J is TRBJ2-3; D could derive from TRBD1 or TRBD2 (5 bases each). The CDR3 contains 15 residues. Germline CDR1 SGHAT, CDR2 FQNNGV. Trimming took 2 bases from V and 2 from J, leaving 11 bases between them. CDR3 in DNA: TGTGCCAGCAGCTTACGTGTGGGGGACACAGATACGCAGTATTTT. Translated, it gives CASSLRVGDTDTQYF.

The chain recombines TRBV4-1 with TRBJ2-2, with D perhaps matching TRBD1 (6 bases). V was pared by 5 bases and J by 4 bases, with 20 bases between. This CDR3 has 17 residues. CDR1 and CDR2 (germline): MGHRA, YSYEKL. The DNA of the CDR3 is TGCGCCAGCAGCACAACGGACAGTACTTTTTTCACCGGGGAGCTGTTTTTT. Translated: CASSTTDSTFFTGELFF.

This clonotype was counted only a few times. The chain couples TRBV28 to TRBJ2-5, with D perhaps matching TRBD2 (6 bases). This CDR3 has 14 residues. V lost 2 bases, J lost 5 bases, and 12 bases lay in between. CDR1 MDHEN and CDR2 SYDVKM come from the germline V gene. The CDR3 DNA follows: TGTGCCAGCAGTTTAGCGGGGATTATGGAGACCCAGTACTTC. It yields the protein CASSLAGIMETQYF.

A few counts support this clonotype. The chain couples TRBV12-3 or TRBV12-4 to TRBJ2-7; D tentatively reads TRBD1 or TRBD2 (5 bases each). V was trimmed by 5 bases and J by 3 bases, leaving 14 bases between them. CDR3 length: 14 amino acids. DNA for the CDR3: TGTGCCAGCAGTACGTACCGGGACCTCTACGAGCAGTACTTC. Its translation is CASSTYRDLYEQYF.

As for this clonotype: One base away lies a much larger clone, so this may be a sequencing read error. The V and J genes are TRBV29-1 and TRBJ2-1; 8 bases are shared with TRBD1. J gave up 10 bases and V 4 bases, and 12 bases lay outside the gene matches. Germline V gene sequence: CDR1 SQVTM, CDR2 ANQGSEA. The CDR3 length is 14 residues. In DNA form, the CDR3 reads TGCAGCGTTGCGGGGACAGGTGTCTCCTACGAGCAGTTCTTC. Translated, it gives CSVAGTGVSYEQFF.